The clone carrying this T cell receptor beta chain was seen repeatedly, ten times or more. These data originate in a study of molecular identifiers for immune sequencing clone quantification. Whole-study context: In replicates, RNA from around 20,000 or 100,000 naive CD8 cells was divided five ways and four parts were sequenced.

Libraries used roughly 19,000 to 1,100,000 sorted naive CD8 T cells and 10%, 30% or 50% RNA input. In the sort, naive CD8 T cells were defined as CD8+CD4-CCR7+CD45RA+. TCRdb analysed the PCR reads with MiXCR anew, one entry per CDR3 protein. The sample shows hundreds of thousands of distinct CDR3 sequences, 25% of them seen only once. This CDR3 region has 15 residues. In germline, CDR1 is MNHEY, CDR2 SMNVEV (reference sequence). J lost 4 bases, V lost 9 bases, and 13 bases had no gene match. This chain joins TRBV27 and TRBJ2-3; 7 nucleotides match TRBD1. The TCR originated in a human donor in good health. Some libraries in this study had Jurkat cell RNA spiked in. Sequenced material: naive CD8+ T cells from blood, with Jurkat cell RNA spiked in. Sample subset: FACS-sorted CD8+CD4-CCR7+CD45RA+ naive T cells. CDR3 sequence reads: CASTTLQGIADTQYF. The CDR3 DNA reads TGTGCCAGTACGACGCTACAGGGGATCGCAGATACGCAGTATTTT.